This T cell receptor (beta chain) was obtained from a study of T-cell memory formation after mild COVID-19. Study results and limitations: Confirmation of SARS-CoV-2 specificity was lacking for second-wave clones peaking day 37. That cross-reactive memory joined was suggested by some responding clones appearing in pre-infection memory. Contracting CD4+ clones sat mainly in CM and EM; CD8+ in EMRA.

This clonotype showed up just a few times. Its antigen remains unknown. A 5'RACE reaction primed in the constant segment made cDNA libraries of TCR alpha and TCR beta, and these carried sample barcodes and UMIs. TCRdb called the 5' RACE reads again in MiXCR, with one record for every CDR3 protein. Of around 130,000 distinct CDR3 sequences in the sample, 11% to 15% are singletons; the top ten hold 25% to 30%. The specimen was PBMCs or a T cell subset sorted from them (not recorded which). This TCR derives from an adult woman who had mild COVID-19 (a few samples of this study predate the infection). Cell type and time point are not known.

The CDR3 region has the DNA TGTGCCAGCAGCTTAGTCGGCGAAGCTTTCTTT. Its translation is CASSLVGEAFF. This sequence joins TRBV13 and TRBJ1-1; D uncertain. This CDR3 is built from 11 residues. V lost 1 base and J 8 bases, leaving 5 bases between the germline ends. Germline values: CDR1 PRHDT, CDR2 FYEKMQ (reference sequence).